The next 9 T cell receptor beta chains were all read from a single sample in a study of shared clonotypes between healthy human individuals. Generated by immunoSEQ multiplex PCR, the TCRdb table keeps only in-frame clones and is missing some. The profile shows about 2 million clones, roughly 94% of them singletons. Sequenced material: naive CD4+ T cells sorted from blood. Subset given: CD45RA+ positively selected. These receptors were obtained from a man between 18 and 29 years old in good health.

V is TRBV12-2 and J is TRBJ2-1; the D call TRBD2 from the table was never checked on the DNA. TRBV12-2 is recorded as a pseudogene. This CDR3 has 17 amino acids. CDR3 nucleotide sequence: TGTGCAAGTCGCTTAGTACTAGCGGGAGGGACAACGGATGAGCAGTTCTTC. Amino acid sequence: CASRLVLAGGTTDEQFF.

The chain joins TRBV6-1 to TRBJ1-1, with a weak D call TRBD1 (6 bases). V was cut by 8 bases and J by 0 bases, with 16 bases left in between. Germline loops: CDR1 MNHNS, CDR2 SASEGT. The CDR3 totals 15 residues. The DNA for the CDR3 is TGTGCCAGCGCTTCAAACGGACAGATGAACACTGAAGCTTTCTTT. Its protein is CASASNGQMNTEAFF.

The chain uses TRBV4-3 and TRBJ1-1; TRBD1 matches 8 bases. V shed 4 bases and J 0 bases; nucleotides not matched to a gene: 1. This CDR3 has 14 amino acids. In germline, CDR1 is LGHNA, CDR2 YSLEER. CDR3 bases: TGCGCCAGCAGCCCGGGACAGGTGAACACTGAAGCTTTCTTT. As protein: CASSPGQVNTEAFF.

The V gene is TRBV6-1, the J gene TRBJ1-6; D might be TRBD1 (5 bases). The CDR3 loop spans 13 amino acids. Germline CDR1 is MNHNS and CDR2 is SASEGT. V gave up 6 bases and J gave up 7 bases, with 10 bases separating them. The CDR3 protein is CASRLGENSPLHF. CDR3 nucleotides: TGTGCCAGCAGGTTAGGGGAGAATTCACCCCTCCACTTT.

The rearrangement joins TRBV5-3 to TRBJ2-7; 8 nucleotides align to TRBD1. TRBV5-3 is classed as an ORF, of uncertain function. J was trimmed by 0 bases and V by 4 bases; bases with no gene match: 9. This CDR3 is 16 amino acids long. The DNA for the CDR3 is TGTGCCAGAAGCCTGCCCGGGACAGGCCGCTCCTACGAGCAGTACTTC. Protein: CARSLPGTGRSYEQYF.

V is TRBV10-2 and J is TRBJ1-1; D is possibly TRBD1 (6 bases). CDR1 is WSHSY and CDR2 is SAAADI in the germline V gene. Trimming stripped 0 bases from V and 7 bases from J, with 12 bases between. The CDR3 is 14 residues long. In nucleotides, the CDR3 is TGCGCCAGCAGTGAGTCTTCGGGACACCGTGAAGCTTTCTTT. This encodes CASSESSGHREAFF.

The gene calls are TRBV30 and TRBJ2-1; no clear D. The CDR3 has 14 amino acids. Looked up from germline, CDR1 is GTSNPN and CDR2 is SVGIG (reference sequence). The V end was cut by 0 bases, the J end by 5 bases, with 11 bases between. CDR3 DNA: TGTGCCTGGAGTGTACAGCCTTATGACAATGAGCAGTTCTTC. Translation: CAWSVQPYDNEQFF.

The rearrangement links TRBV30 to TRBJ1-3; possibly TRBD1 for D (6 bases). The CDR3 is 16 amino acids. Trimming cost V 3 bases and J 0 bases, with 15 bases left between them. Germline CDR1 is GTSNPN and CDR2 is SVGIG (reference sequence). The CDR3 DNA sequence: TGTGCCTGGAGCCTACAGGACAGTGTCTCTGGAAACACCATATATTTT. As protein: CAWSLQDSVSGNTIYF.

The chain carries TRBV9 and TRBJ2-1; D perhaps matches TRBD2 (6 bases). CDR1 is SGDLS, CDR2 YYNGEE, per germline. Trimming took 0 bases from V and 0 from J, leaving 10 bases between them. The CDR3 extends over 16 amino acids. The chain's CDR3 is CASSVGGASSYNEQFF. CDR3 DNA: TGTGCCAGCAGCGTAGGCGGGGCCAGCTCCTACAATGAGCAGTTCTTC.